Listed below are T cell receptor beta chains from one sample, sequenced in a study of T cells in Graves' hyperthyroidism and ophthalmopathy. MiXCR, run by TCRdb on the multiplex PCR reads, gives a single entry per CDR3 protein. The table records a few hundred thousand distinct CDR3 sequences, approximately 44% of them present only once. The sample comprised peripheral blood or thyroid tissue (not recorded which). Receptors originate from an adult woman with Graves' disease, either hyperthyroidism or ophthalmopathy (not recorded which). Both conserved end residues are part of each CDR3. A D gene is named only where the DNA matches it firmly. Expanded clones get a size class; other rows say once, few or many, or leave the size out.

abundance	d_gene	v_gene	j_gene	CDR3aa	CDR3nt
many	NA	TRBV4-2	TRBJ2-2	CASSPKWDTGELFF	TGTGCCAGCAGCCCTAAGTGGGACACCGGGGAGCTGTTTTTT
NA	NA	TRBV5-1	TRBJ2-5	CASSYSGTGRETQYF	TGCGCCAGCAGCTATAGCGGGACAGGAAGGGAGACCCAGTACTTC
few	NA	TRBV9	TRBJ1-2	CASSPPGGKGYGYTF	TGTGCCAGCAGCCCCCCTGGGGGTAAGGGCTATGGCTACACCTTC
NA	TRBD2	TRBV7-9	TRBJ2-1	CASSASGGAPYNEQFF	TGTGCCAGCAGCGCCTCCGGGGGGGCTCCCTACAATGAGCAGTTCTTC
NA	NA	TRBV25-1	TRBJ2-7	CASSESPARAEQYF	TGTGCCAGCAGTGAATCCCCGGCTAGAGCCGAGCAGTACTTC
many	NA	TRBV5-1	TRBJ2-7	CASSPKGTPYEQYF	TGCGCCAGCAGCCCGAAGGGGACCCCCTACGAGCAGTACTTC
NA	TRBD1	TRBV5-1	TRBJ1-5	CASSLTGANQLQHF	TGCGCCAGCAGCTTGACAGGGGCCAATCAGCTCCAGCATTTT
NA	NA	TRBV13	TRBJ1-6	CASSLGSGRGSPLHF	TGTGCCAGCAGCTTAGGGTCGGGACGGGGCTCACCCCTCCACTTT
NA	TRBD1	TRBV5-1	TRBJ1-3	CASSVDRESGNTIYF	TGCGCCAGCAGCGTTGACAGGGAATCCGGAAACACCATATATTTT
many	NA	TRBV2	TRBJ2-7	CASNSLGVEQYF	TGTGCCAGCAATTCATTGGGGGTCGAGCAGTACTTC
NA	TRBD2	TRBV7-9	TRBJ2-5	CASSLGSGTSGETQYF	TGTGCCAGCAGCTTAGGATCCGGGACTAGCGGTGAGACCCAGTACTTC
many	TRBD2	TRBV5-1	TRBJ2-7	CASSLGGLAGFSGEQYF	TGCGCCAGCAGCTTGGGGGGACTAGCGGGATTTTCGGGCGAGCAGTACTTC
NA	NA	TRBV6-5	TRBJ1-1	CASSRDGANTEAFF	TGTGCCAGCAGTCGGGACGGGGCAAACACTGAAGCTTTCTTT
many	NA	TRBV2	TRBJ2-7	CASSGEPAYEQYF	TGTGCCAGCAGTGGAGAGCCAGCCTACGAGCAGTACTTC
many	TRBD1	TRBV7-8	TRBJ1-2	CASSTRTGAMRGYTF	TGTGCCAGCAGCACCCGGACAGGGGCGATGAGGGGCTACACCTTC
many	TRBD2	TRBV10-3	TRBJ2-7	CAISESGLAGVDEQYF	TGTGCCATCAGTGAGTCAGGACTAGCGGGAGTGGATGAGCAGTACTTC
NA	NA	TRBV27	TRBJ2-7	CASSLSMQGIYEQYF	TGTGCCAGCAGTTTATCGATGCAGGGAATCTACGAGCAGTACTTC
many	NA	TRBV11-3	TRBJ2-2	CASSLNTAGTGELFF	TGTGCCAGCAGCTTAAATACGGCTGGAACCGGGGAGCTGTTTTTT
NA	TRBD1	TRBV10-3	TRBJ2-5	CAIRGQGPETQYF	TGTGCCATCAGGGGACAGGGGCCGGAGACCCAGTACTTC
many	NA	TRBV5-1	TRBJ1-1	CASSLDGRKNTEAFF	TGCGCCAGCAGCTTGGATGGGAGAAAGAACACTGAAGCTTTCTTT
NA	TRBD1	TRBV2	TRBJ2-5	CASNRQGVMYEQETQYF	TGTGCCAGCAATCGACAGGGGGTGATGTACGAGCAAGAGACCCAGTACTTC
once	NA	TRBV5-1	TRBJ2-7	CASSSQASSYEQYF	TGCGCCAGCAGCTCCCAGGCGAGCTCCTACGAGCAGTACTTC
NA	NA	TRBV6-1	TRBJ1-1	CASEDGSENTEAFF	TGTGCCAGCGAAGACGGTAGCGAGAACACTGAAGCTTTCTTT
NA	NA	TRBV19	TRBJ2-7	CASGMGHSYEQYF	TGTGCCAGTGGTATGGGCCACTCCTACGAGCAGTACTTC
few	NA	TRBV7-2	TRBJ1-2	CASSLGSTGNYGYTF	TGTGCCAGCAGCTTAGGCTCGACCGGGAACTATGGCTACACCTTC
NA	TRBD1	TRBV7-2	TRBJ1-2	CASSIPGQGAYGYTF	TGTGCCAGCAGCATTCCGGGACAGGGGGCGTATGGCTACACCTTC
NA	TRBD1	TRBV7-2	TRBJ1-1	CASSLVEGARTEAFF	TGTGCCAGCAGCTTAGTTGAGGGGGCTAGAACTGAAGCTTTCTTT
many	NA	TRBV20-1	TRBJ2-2	CSAGRVTGELFF	TGCAGTGCTGGCCGGGTCACCGGGGAGCTGTTTTTT
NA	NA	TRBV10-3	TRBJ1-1	CAISEAGRDTEAFF	TGTGCCATCAGTGAGGCAGGGAGAGACACTGAAGCTTTCTTT
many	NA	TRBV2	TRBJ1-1	CASREFEAFF	TGTGCCAGTCGGGAGTTTGAAGCTTTCTTT
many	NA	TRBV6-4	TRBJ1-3	CASSYRPVSGNTIYF	TGTGCCAGCAGTTATCGACCGGTGTCTGGAAACACCATATATTTT
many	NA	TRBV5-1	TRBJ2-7	CASSLRDASYEQYF	TGCGCCAGCAGCTTACGGGATGCCTCCTACGAGCAGTACTTC
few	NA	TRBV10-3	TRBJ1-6	CAISESTVYNSPLHF	TGTGCCATCAGTGAGTCGACAGTCTATAATTCACCCCTCCACTTT
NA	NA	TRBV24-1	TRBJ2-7	CATWVYEQYF	TGTGCCACCTGGGTTTACGAGCAGTACTTC
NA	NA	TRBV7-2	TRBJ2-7	CASSPDSATYEQYF	TGTGCCAGCAGCCCCGATAGCGCTACCTACGAGCAGTACTTC
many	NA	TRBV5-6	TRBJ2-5	CASSFEGAVETQYF	TGTGCCAGCAGCTTCGAAGGGGCTGTAGAGACCCAGTACTTC
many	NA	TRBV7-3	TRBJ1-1	CASSKGGANTEAFF	TGTGCCAGCAGTAAAGGCGGGGCGAACACTGAAGCTTTCTTT
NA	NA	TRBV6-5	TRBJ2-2	CASSYVAGDGELFF	TGTGCCAGCAGTTATGTAGCTGGGGACGGGGAGCTGTTTTTT
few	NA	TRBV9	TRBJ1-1	CASSIEGGDTEAFF	TGTGCCAGCAGTATAGAGGGGGGGGACACTGAAGCTTTCTTT
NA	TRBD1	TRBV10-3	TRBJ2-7	CAISALWTGIRGYEQYF	TGTGCCATCAGTGCCCTCTGGACAGGCATTAGAGGCTACGAGCAGTACTTC
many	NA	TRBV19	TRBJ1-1	CASSILGFAEAFF	TGTGCCAGTAGTATCTTGGGGTTCGCTGAAGCTTTCTTT
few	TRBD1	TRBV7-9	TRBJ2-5	CASSSGQGEETQYF	TGTGCCAGCAGCTCCGGACAGGGGGAAGAGACCCAGTACTTC
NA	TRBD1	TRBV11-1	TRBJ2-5	CASSFHHGTAQETQYF	TGTGCCAGCAGCTTCCACCACGGGACAGCACAAGAGACCCAGTACTTC
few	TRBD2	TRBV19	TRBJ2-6	CASSMLWEGSGANVLTF	TGTGCCAGTAGTATGCTGTGGGAGGGTTCTGGGGCCAACGTCCTGACTTTC
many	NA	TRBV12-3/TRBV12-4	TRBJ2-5	CASSYGTRETQYF	TGTGCCAGCAGCTACGGGACAAGGGAGACCCAGTACTTC
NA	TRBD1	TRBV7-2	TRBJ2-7	CASSPDRGQGAYEQYF	TGTGCCAGCAGCCCGGACCGAGGCCAGGGGGCTTACGAGCAGTACTTC
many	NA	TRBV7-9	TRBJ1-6	CASSAWGGYNSPLHF	TGTGCCAGCAGCGCCTGGGGGGGGTATAATTCACCCCTCCACTTT
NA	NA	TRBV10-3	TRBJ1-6	CAISVDRGFNSPLHF	TGTGCCATCAGTGTAGATCGAGGGTTCAATTCACCCCTCCACTTT